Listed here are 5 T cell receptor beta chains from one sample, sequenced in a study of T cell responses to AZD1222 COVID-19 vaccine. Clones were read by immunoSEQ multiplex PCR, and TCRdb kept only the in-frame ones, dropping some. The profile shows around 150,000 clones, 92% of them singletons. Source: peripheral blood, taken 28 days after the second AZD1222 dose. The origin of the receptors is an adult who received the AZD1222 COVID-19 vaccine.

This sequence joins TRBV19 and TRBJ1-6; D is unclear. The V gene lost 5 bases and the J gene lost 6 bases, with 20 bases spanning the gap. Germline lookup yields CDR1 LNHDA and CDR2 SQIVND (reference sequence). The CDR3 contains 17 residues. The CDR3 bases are TGTGCCAGTAGTTCGCTCCAGCCAAGACCACCTAATTCACCCCTCCACTTT. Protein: CASSSLQPRPPNSPLHF.

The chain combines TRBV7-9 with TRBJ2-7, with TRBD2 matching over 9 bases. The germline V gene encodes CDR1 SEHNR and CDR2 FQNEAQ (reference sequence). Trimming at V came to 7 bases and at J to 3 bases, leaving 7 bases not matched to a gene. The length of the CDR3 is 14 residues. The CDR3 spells CASKELAGRYEQYF. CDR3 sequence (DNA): TGTGCCAGCAAGGAACTAGCGGGCCGCTACGAGCAGTACTTC.

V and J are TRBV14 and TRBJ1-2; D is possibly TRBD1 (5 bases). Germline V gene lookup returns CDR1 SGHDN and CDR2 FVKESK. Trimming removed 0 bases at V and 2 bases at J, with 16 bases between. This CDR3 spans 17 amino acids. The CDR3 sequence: CASSQDFGGWPNYGYTF. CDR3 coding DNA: TGTGCCAGCAGCCAAGATTTTGGGGGGTGGCCGAACTATGGCTACACCTTC.

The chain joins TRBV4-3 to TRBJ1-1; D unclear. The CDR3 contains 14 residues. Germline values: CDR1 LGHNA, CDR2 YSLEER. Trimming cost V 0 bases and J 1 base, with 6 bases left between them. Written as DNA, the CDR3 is TGCGCCAGCAGCCAAGATTGGGGGAACACTGAAGCTTTCTTT. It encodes CASSQDWGNTEAFF.

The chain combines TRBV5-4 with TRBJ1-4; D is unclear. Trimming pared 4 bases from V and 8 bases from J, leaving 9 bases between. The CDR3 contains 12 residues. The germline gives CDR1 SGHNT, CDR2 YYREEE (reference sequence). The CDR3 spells CASSTRGEKLFF. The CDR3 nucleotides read TGTGCCAGCAGCACCCGAGGCGAAAAACTGTTTTTT.